This entry describes one TCR beta chain. Original processing methods: Estimated nucleated cell counts came from reference gene primer amplification. Repertoires were generated with immunoSEQ multiplex PCR, while TCRdb's copy carries only in-frame clones and drops some. That table gives V, J and clone size, and the DNA gave D and trimming. The table has approximately 74,000 clones, approximately 83% seen once. The sample belongs to a study of blood T cell repertoires in COVID-19. For the study at large: The study drew acute and convalescent COVID-19 samples from the United States, Italy and Spain. In each case, the material was cDNA or gDNA derived from T cells, B-cell-depleted T cells, or PBMCs.

V was clipped by 7 bases and J by 6 bases; unmatched bases: 10. Germline CDR1 is MDHEN and CDR2 is SYDVKM. The CDR3 has 15 amino acids. The TCR comes from an elderly man with active or convalescent COVID-19. The material sequenced was peripheral blood. The chain is built from TRBV28 and TRBJ1-5; 9 nucleotides line up with TRBD1. DNA of the CDR3: TGTGCCAGCAAGGCTACAGGGGGCCGGGTTCAGCCCCAGCATTTT. Translated: CASKATGGRVQPQHF.